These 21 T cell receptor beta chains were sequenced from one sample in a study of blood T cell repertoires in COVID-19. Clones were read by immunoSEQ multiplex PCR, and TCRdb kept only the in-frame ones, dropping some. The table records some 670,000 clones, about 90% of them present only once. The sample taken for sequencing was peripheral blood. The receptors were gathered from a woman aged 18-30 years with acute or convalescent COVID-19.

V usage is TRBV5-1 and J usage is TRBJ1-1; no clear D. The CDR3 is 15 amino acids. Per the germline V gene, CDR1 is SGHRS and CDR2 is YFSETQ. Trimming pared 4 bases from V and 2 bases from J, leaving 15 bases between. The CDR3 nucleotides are TGCGCCAGCAGCGAGGGCCTGTTTTTAAACACTGAAGCTTTCTTT. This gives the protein CASSEGLFLNTEAFF.

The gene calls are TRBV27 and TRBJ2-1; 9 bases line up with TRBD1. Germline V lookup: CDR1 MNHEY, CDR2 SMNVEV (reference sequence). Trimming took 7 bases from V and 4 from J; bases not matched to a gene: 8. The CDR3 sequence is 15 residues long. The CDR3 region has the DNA TGTGCCAGCACCTTAGGACAGGGGTCTTACAATGAGCAGTTCTTC. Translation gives CASTLGQGSYNEQFF.

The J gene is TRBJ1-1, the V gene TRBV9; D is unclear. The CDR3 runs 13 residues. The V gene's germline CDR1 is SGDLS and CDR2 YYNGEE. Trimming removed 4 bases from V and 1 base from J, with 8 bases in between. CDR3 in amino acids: CASSPPSNTEAFF. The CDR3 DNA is TGTGCCAGCAGCCCCCCTTCGAACACTGAAGCTTTCTTT.

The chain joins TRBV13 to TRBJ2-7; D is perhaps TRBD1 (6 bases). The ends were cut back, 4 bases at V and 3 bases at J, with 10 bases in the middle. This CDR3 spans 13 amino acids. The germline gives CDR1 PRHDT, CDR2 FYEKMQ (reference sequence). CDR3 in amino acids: CASSSDRDYEQYF. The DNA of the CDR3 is TGTGCCAGCAGCTCGGACAGAGACTACGAGCAGTACTTC.

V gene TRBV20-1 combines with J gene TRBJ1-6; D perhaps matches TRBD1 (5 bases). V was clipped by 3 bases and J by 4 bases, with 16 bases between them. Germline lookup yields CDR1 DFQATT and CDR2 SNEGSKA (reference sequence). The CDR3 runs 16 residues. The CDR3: CSASFQGLVYNSPLHF. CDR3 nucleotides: TGCAGTGCTAGTTTTCAGGGCTTGGTATATAATTCACCCCTCCACTTT.

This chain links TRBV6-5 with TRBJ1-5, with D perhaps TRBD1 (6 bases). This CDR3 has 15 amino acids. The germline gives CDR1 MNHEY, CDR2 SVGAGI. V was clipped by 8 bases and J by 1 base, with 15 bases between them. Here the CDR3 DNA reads TGTGCCAGCCACCGGGACAACCCAAGCAATCAGCCCCAGCATTTT. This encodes CASHRDNPSNQPQHF.

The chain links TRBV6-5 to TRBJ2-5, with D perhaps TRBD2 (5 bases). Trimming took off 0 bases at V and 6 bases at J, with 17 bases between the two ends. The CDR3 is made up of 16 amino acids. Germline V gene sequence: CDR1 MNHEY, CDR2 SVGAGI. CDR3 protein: CASSYSNEGPGKTQYF. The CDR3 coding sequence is TGTGCCAGCAGTTACTCGAATGAGGGCCCGGGGAAGACCCAGTACTTC.

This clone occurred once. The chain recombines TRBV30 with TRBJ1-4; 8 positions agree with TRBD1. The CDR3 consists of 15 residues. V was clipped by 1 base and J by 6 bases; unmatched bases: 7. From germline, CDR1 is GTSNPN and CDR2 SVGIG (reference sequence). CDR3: CAWSGTGSGDEKLFF. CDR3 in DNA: TGTGCCTGGAGTGGGACAGGGAGTGGGGATGAAAAACTGTTTTTT.

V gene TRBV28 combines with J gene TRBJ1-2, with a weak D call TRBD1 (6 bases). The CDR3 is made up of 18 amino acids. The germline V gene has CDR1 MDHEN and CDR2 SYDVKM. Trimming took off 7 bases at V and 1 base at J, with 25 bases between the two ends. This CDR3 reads CASIKHQGNRDYNYGYTF. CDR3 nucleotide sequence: TGTGCCAGCATCAAACACCAAGGAAACAGGGACTATAACTATGGCTACACCTTC.

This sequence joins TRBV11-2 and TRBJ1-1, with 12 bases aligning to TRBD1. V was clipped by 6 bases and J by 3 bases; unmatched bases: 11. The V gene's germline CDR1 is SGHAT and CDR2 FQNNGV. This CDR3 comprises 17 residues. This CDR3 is CASRASRGQGAYTEAFF. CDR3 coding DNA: TGTGCCAGCAGAGCATCGAGGGGACAGGGGGCTTACACTGAAGCTTTCTTT.

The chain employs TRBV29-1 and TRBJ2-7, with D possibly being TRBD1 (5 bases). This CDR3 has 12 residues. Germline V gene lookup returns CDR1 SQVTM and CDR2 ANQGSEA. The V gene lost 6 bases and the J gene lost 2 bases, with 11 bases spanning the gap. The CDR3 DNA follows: TGCAGCGTCCGTAGGGGTACCTACGAGCAGTACTTC. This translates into CSVRRGTYEQYF.

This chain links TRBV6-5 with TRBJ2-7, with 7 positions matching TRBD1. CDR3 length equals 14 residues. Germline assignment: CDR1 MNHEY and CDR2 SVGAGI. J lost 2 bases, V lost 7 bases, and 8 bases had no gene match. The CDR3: CASKWSTGAYEQYF. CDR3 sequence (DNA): TGTGCCAGCAAATGGTCAACAGGGGCCTACGAGCAGTACTTC.

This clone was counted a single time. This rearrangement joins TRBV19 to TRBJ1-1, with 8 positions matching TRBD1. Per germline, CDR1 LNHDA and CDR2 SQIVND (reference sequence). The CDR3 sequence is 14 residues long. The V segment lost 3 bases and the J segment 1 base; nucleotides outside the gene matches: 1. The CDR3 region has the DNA TGTGCCAGTAGTATCACAGGGGGGAACACTGAAGCTTTCTTT. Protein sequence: CASSITGGNTEAFF.

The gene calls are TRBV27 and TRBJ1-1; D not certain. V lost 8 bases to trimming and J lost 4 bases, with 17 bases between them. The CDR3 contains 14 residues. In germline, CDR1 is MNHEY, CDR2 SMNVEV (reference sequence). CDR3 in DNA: TGTGCCAGCGCCCGAAGCGGACCACTCACTGAAGCTTTCTTT. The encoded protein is CASARSGPLTEAFF.

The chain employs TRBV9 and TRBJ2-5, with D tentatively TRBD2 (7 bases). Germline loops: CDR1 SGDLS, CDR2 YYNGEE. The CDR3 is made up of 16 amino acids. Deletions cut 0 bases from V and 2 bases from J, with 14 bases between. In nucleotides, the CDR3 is TGTGCCAGCAGCGTAGGTTGGCGGGGGACACAAGAGACCCAGTACTTC. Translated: CASSVGWRGTQETQYF. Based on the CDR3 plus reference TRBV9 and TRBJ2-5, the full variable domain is DSGVTQTPKHLITATGQRVTLRCSPRSGDLSVYWYQQSLDQGLQFLIQYYNGEERAKGNILERFSAQQFPDLHSELNLSSLELGDSALYFCASSVGWRGTQETQYFGPGTRLLVL.

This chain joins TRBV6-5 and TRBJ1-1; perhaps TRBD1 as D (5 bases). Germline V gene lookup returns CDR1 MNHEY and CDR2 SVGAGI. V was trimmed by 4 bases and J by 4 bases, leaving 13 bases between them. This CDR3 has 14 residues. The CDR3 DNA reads TGTGCCAGCAGTTGGCGGGGCCGCCGCACTGAAGCTTTCTTT. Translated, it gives CASSWRGRRTEAFF.

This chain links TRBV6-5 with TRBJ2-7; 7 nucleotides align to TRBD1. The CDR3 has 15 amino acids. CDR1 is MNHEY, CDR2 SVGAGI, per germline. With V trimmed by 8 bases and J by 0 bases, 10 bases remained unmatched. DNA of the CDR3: TGTGCCAGCGCGCGGACAGGTATGAGCTCCTACGAGCAGTACTTC. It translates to CASARTGMSSYEQYF.

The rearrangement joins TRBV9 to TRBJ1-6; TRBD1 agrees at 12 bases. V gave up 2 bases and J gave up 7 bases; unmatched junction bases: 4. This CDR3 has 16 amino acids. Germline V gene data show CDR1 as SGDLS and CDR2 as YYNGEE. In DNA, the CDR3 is TGTGCCAGCAGCGTGGGACAGGGGGCGAGCAATTCACCCCTCCACTTT. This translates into CASSVGQGASNSPLHF. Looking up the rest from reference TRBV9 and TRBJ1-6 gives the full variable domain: DSGVTQTPKHLITATGQRVTLRCSPRSGDLSVYWYQQSLDQGLQFLIQYYNGEERAKGNILERFSAQQFPDLHSELNLSSLELGDSALYFCASSVGQGASNSPLHFGNGTRLTVT.

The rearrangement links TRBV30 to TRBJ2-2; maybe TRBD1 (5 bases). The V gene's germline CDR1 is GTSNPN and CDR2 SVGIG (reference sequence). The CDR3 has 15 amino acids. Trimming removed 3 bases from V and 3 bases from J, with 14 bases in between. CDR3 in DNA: TGTGCCTGGAGAAAAGGGGCCGGTTACACCGGGGAGCTGTTTTTT. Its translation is CAWRKGAGYTGELFF.

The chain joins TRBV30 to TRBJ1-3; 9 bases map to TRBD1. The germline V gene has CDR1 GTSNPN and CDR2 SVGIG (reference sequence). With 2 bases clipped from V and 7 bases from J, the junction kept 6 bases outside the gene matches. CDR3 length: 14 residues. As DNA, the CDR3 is TGTGCCTGGAGTCAAACAGGGGGCGGCAACACCATATATTTT. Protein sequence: CAWSQTGGGNTIYF.

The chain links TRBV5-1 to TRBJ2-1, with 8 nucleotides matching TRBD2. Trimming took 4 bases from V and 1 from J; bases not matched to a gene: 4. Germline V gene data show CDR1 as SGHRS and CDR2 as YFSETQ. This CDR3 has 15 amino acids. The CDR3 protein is CASSNERGSYNEQFF. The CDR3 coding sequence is TGCGCCAGCAGCAACGAGCGGGGGTCCTACAATGAGCAGTTCTTC.